These 27 T cell receptor beta chains came from one sample sequenced in a study of cytomegalovirus exposure and HLA in healthy donors. Vbeta (60) and Jbeta (13) primers were used in the PCR. Libraries were prepared by immunoSEQ multiplex PCR; TCRdb keeps only in-frame clonotypes and omits some of them. The data hold about 180,000 clones, with approximately 80% observed a single time. The specimen was PBMCs. Receptor source: a man aged 25-45 years in good health and CMV-seropositive.

The CDR3 sequence: CASSFRDRRTEAFF. In nucleotides, the CDR3 is TGTGCCAGCAGCTTTCGGGACAGGCGCACTGAAGCTTTCTTT. The J gene is TRBJ1-1, the V gene TRBV7-9; 8 bases agree with TRBD1. V shed 3 bases, J shed 4 bases, and the junction held 4 bases outside the gene matches. This CDR3 comprises 14 residues. Germline values: CDR1 SEHNR, CDR2 FQNEAQ (reference sequence).

The genes are TRBV5-4 and TRBJ1-2; 10 positions agree with TRBD1. This CDR3 is built from 13 residues. Germline V CDR1 and CDR2: SGHNT, YYREEE (reference sequence). The V and J ends lost 4 bases and 8 bases, in that order; junction bases with no gene match: 5. The CDR3 DNA follows: TGTGCCAGCAGCAGACAGGGGGCGTGGGGCTACACCTTC. Protein sequence: CASSRQGAWGYTF.

The V gene is TRBV25-1, the J gene TRBJ2-1, with a tentative D call TRBD2 (6 bases). The CDR3 length is 16 residues. The germline V gene encodes CDR1 MGHDK and CDR2 SYGVNS. Deletions cut 6 bases from V and 6 bases from J, with 21 bases between. The CDR3 reads CASRATTGESGNEQFF. CDR3 nucleotides: TGTGCCAGCAGGGCCACTACGGGGGAGTCGGGCAATGAGCAGTTCTTC.

The chain links TRBV27 to TRBJ2-7; D uncertain. CDR1 and CDR2 (germline): MNHEY, SMNVEV (reference sequence). Trimming removed 9 bases from V and 2 bases from J, with 14 bases in between. The length of the CDR3 is 13 residues. The CDR3 coding sequence is TGTGCCAGAATTGGTGAACTACCCTACGAGCAGTACTTC. Translation: CARIGELPYEQYF.

V usage is TRBV2 and J usage is TRBJ2-6; 7 nucleotides line up with TRBD1. Germline CDR1 SNHLY, CDR2 FYNNEI. The CDR3 runs to 14 residues. J gave up 10 bases and V 6 bases, and 9 bases lay outside the gene matches. CDR3 DNA: TGTGCCAGCAGCTTTACCGGGACAGAGAACGTCCTGACTTTC. It is translated as CASSFTGTENVLTF. Full variable domain (remainder filled in from reference TRBV2 and TRBJ2-6): EPEVTQTPSHQVTQMGQEVILRCVPISNHLYFYWYRQILGQKVEFLVSFYNNEISEKSEIFDDQFSVERPDGSNFTLKIRSTKLEDSAMYFCASSFTGTENVLTFGAGSRLTVL.

The chain recombines TRBV19 with TRBJ1-5; TRBD1 matches 9 bases. CDR1 and CDR2 (germline): LNHDA, SQIVND (reference sequence). The CDR3 has 15 residues. V was pared by 2 bases and J by 9 bases, with 8 bases of the junction left unmatched. CDR3 bases: TGTGCCAGTAGTATACCCCGACAGGGGGGAAGGCCCCAGCATTTT. Its protein is CASSIPRQGGRPQHF.

This chain links TRBV28 with TRBJ1-6; 7 nucleotides match TRBD1. Trimming took 1 base from V and 6 from J; bases not matched to a gene: 3. Germline V lookup: CDR1 MDHEN, CDR2 SYDVKM. The CDR3 is made up of 15 amino acids. The CDR3 DNA reads TGTGCCAGCAGTTTATCGGACAGGTTTAATTCACCCCTCCACTTT. This encodes CASSLSDRFNSPLHF.

The CDR3 region has the DNA TGTGCCAGCAGTTTCCGACCTCAAGGGGGCACCGGGGAGCTGTTTTTT. Encoded protein: CASSFRPQGGTGELFF. The chain is built from TRBV27 and TRBJ2-2, with a tentative D call TRBD1 (6 bases). V was clipped by 3 bases and J by 4 bases, with 15 bases between them. Per the germline V gene, CDR1 is MNHEY and CDR2 is SMNVEV (reference sequence). The CDR3 has 16 residues.

The CDR3 here is CASSSGQGGNTEAFF. CDR3 sequence (DNA): TGTGCCAGCAGCTCCGGACAGGGGGGGAACACTGAAGCTTTCTTT. The chain links TRBV7-9 to TRBJ1-1; 10 bases match TRBD1. The CDR3 is 15 amino acids. CDR1 is SEHNR and CDR2 is FQNEAQ in the germline V gene (reference sequence). Unmatched junction bases numbered 3, after V lost 4 bases and J lost 1 base. The complete variable domain, with remaining parts taken from reference TRBV7-9 and TRBJ1-1, reads DTGVSQNPRHKITKRGQNVTFRCDPISEHNRLYWYRQTLGQGPEFLTYFQNEAQLEKSRLLSDRFSAERPKGSFSTLEIQRTEQGDSAMYLCASSSGQGGNTEAFFGQGTRLTVV.

This clone was recorded once. The chain joins TRBV4-1 to TRBJ2-5; 7 bases align to TRBD2. The CDR3 sequence is 15 residues long. V was pared by 4 bases and J by 1 base, with 6 bases of the junction left unmatched. CDR1 is MGHRA, CDR2 YSYEKL, per germline. The CDR3 bases are TGCGCCAGCAGCCCACTAGCGAGGTCCCAAGAGACCCAGTACTTC. Translating gives CASSPLARSQETQYF.

The chain carries TRBV18 and TRBJ2-1; 7 nucleotides line up with TRBD1. The J segment lost 3 bases and the V segment lost 3 bases, leaving 2 bases of the junction unmatched. In germline, CDR1 is KGHSH, CDR2 LQKENI. The CDR3 is 14 residues long. As DNA, the CDR3 is TGTGCCAGCTCACCGGGGGACAGCTACAATGAGCAGTTCTTC. As protein: CASSPGDSYNEQFF.

V and J are TRBV2 and TRBJ1-1; unclear D gene. This CDR3 has 15 residues. Germline CDR1 is SNHLY and CDR2 is FYNNEI. Deletions cut 6 bases from V and 0 bases from J, with 14 bases between. For the CDR3, the DNA is TGTGCCAGCAGCGCCTTCGCTGGCATGAACACTGAAGCTTTCTTT. This encodes CASSAFAGMNTEAFF.

This clone has a single count. The chain joins TRBV5-1 to TRBJ2-1; 9 bases align to TRBD2. The CDR3 loop spans 14 amino acids. With 5 bases clipped from V and 7 bases from J, the junction kept 7 bases outside the gene matches. CDR1 and CDR2 from the germline V gene are SGHRS and YFSETQ. CDR3 residues: CASRGAGGENEQFF. CDR3 DNA sequence: TGCGCCAGCAGGGGGGCGGGAGGGGAAAATGAGCAGTTCTTC. The variable domain in full, with the rest retrieved from reference TRBV5-1 and TRBJ2-1, is KAGVTQTPRYLIKTRGQQVTLSCSPISGHRSVSWYQQTPGQGLQFLFEYFSETQRNKGNFPGRFSGRQFSNSRSEMNVSTLELGDSALYLCASRGAGGENEQFFGPGTRLTVL.

This chain uses TRBV19 with TRBJ1-3, with TRBD1 identical over 7 bases. V lost 0 bases to trimming and J lost 4 bases; unmatched junction nucleotides: 9. The CDR3 spans 17 residues. Germline V gene sequence: CDR1 LNHDA, CDR2 SQIVND (reference sequence). The CDR3 coding sequence is TGTGCCAGTAGTATAGATGACAGGGCGCTTACGGGAAACACCATATATTTT. Amino acids: CASSIDDRALTGNTIYF.

This clone was counted only a few times. The genes are TRBV18 and TRBJ2-4; D unresolved. Trimming took off 0 bases at V and 0 bases at J, with 15 bases between the two ends. This CDR3 region has 18 residues. CDR1 is KGHSH and CDR2 is LQKENI in the germline V gene. The CDR3 nucleotides read TGTGCCAGCTCACCACCTCGATCCAGTTCTCTAGCCAAAAACATTCAGTACTTC. This translates into CASSPPRSSSLAKNIQYF.

V usage is TRBV7-9 and J usage is TRBJ1-2; D remains unclear. Germline V gene sequence: CDR1 SEHNR, CDR2 FQNEAQ (reference sequence). The V and J ends lost 0 bases and 6 bases respectively, with 8 bases between them. The CDR3 extends over 13 amino acids. CDR3: CASSLAASDGYTF. The CDR3 DNA follows: TGTGCCAGCAGCTTAGCTGCGTCGGATGGCTACACCTTC.

The chain uses TRBV4-2 and TRBJ1-2; a possible D gene is TRBD1 (5 bases). The CDR3 is 17 amino acids. The V and J ends lost 1 base and 6 bases respectively, with 21 bases between them. Per germline, CDR1 LGHNA and CDR2 YNFKEQ. This CDR3 is CASSQVYLFIGEDGYTF. The CDR3 nucleotides read TGTGCCAGCAGCCAAGTGTACCTATTTATAGGGGAGGATGGCTACACCTTC.

V usage is TRBV14 and J usage is TRBJ2-7; maybe TRBD2 (7 bases). Germline V gene lookup returns CDR1 SGHDN and CDR2 FVKESK. This CDR3 is 17 amino acids long. V was shortened by 4 bases and J by 5 bases, with 24 bases between the two germline ends. CDR3 sequence: CASSLIGGGRIVDEQYF. The CDR3 DNA reads TGTGCCAGCAGCCTAATAGGGGGGGGAAGAATCGTCGACGAGCAGTACTTC. The variable domain in full, completed from reference TRBV14 and TRBJ2-7, reads EAGVTQFPSHSVIEKGQTVTLRCDPISGHDNLYWYRRVMGKEIKFLLHFVKESKQDESGMPNNRFLAERTGGTYSTLKVQPAELEDSGVYFCASSLIGGGRIVDEQYFGPGTRLTVT.

The chain uses TRBV29-1 and TRBJ2-6, with 7 nucleotides matching TRBD1. CDR3 length equals 17 residues. V trimming: 6 bases; J trimming: 0 bases; junction bases outside the gene matches: 11. Germline CDR1 is SQVTM and CDR2 is ANQGSEA. The chain's CDR3 is CSVAVDRVPSGANVLTF. The CDR3 DNA is TGCAGCGTAGCAGTCGACAGGGTTCCCTCTGGGGCCAACGTCCTGACTTTC.

The chain is built from TRBV7-2 and TRBJ2-1; 10 nucleotides align to TRBD1. Trimming at V came to 5 bases and at J to 7 bases, leaving 11 bases not matched to a gene. CDR1 and CDR2 from the germline V gene are SGHTA and FQGNSA. This CDR3 spans 16 amino acids. CDR3 in DNA: TGTGCCAGCAGCACCCGGACCGGGACAGGGGATAATGAGCAGTTCTTC. It specifies CASSTRTGTGDNEQFF.

The chain links TRBV25-1 to TRBJ1-1, with 9 positions matching TRBD1. J gave up 7 bases and V 4 bases, and 10 bases lay outside the gene matches. Germline CDR1 and CDR2: MGHDK and SYGVNS. CDR3 length: 15 residues. CDR3: CASSGPDRGRFEAFF. In nucleotides, the CDR3 is TGTGCCAGCAGTGGTCCGGACAGGGGCAGGTTTGAAGCTTTCTTT.

DNA of the CDR3: TGTGCCAGCAGCTCGTCTCCCGCGGGACAGGGTAATTCACCCCTCCACTTT. Amino acids: CASSSSPAGQGNSPLHF. The chain uses TRBV13 and TRBJ1-6; TRBD1 matches 9 bases. CDR1 and CDR2 (germline): PRHDT, FYEKMQ (reference sequence). The trim removed 4 bases at V and 6 bases at J, leaving 10 bases unmatched. The CDR3 has 17 amino acids.

The chain couples TRBV28 to TRBJ2-1, with 11 bases identical to TRBD2. CDR3 length equals 17 residues. CDR1 and CDR2 (germline): MDHEN, SYDVKM. The V gene end was trimmed by 1 base and the J gene end by 1 base; junction bases not matched to a gene: 3. The CDR3 loop is CASSLLSSGRSYNEQFF. CDR3 coding DNA: TGTGCCAGCAGTTTATTATCTAGCGGGAGGTCCTACAATGAGCAGTTCTTC.

The V call is TRBV10-2, the J call TRBJ1-4; tentatively, D is TRBD1 (6 bases). Germline loops: CDR1 WSHSY, CDR2 SAAADI. This CDR3 has 13 amino acids. The ends were cut back, 6 bases at V and 8 bases at J, with 13 bases in the middle. In DNA, the CDR3 is TGCGCCAGCAGGAGAGTTAGGGGGGAAAAACTGTTTTTT. As protein: CASRRVRGEKLFF.

The chain is built from TRBV7-3 and TRBJ2-3; 13 bases line up with TRBD2. V was clipped by 4 bases and J by 4 bases; unmatched bases: 5. Germline-derived CDR1 and CDR2 are SGHTA and FQGTGA. The CDR3 sequence is 16 residues long. The CDR3 nucleotides read TGTGCCAGCAGCTCTGGACTAGCGGGAGTCGCAGATACGCAGTATTTT. As protein: CASSSGLAGVADTQYF.

The chain employs TRBV7-8 and TRBJ2-5; tentatively, D is TRBD2 (6 bases). The J call may be wrong; the DNA end is better matched by TRBJ2-7. This CDR3 has 15 residues. Germline loops: CDR1 SGHVS, CDR2 FQNEAQ. In nucleotides, the CDR3 is TGTGCCAGCAGCTTACGCGGGACTGCAGGCTACGAGCAGTACTTC. Residues: CASSLRGTAGYEQYF.

A few counts support this clone. The rearrangement joins TRBV1 to TRBJ2-1; the D segment call TRBD2 is taken from the table without a DNA check. TRBV1 is a pseudogene. This CDR3 region has 16 residues. Here the CDR3 reads CTSSRSGRDSYNEQFF. The CDR3 DNA follows: TGCACCAGCAGCCGCAGCGGGAGGGACTCCTACAATGAGCAGTTCTTC.